This TCR beta chain was retrieved from a study of CD8+CD57+ T cells in acquired aplastic anemia (dated by TCRdb to the late 2010s). Regarding the research as a whole: Extracted DNA from sorted CD4+ and CD8+ cells averaged around 3.3 ug, ranging from roughly 0.17 to 30 ug. For healthy donor samples, the average read count was around 9.8 million for CD4+ cells and approximately 12 million for CD8+ cells.

The study deep-sequenced TCR repertoires of sorted CD4+ and CD8+ blood T cells from severe aplastic anemia patients and healthy subjects. Ficoll-Paque density gradient centrifugation was used to isolate peripheral blood mononuclear cells. CD4+ and CD8+ T cells were sorted by FACS or magnetic beads before DNA extraction. TCR beta VDJ combination and CDR3 sequence profiling used genomic DNA as the template. An Illumina HiSeq 2000 was the platform used for TCR repertoire sequencing. For the original study's pipeline: Repertoire assessment relied on Simpson's diversity index, CDR3 size and DJ length profiles, and TRBV/TRBJ rearrangement plots. The most abundant DNA sequence in the deep sequencing data was defined as the immunodominant clone. CDR3 amino acid sequences were checked for sharing across subjects and were also compared against the VDJdb database and published repertoires. In TCRdb, the public reads were trimmed at Q25 with fastp and aligned with MiXCR, with productive beta chains retained. Under each unique CDR3 protein, matching rows form one entry showing the most common genes and DNA. The V and J calls here are based on TCRdb, not the publication. The sample table holds about 150,000 distinct CDR3 sequences, of which approximately 41% were seen once. Of the sample, almost 8.5% falls within the top ten clones.

Results and caveats for the whole study, not just this receptor: No significant difference in CD8+ Simpson's diversity was found between patients and healthy controls (P=0.060). Approximately 27 CD8+ CDR3 sequences were found in both patients and controls but appeared to be highly expressed in patients and within the immunodominant clones of the patients.

This clonotype was picked up many times. The antigen this receptor binds is unknown. Per-base quality was not reported, and no clone a single base away is much larger than it. Reading from cysteine to phenylalanine, the CDR3 counts 15 amino acids. CDR3 DNA is the only sequence kept; it has 45 bases, read in frame from the first base. V trim: 3 bases; J trim: 4 bases; unmatched bases: 2. Via the germline V gene, CDR1 is SGHTA and CDR2 FQGNSA. This TCR came from a human donor in good health, serving as a control. The sequenced sample consisted of sorted CD4+, CD8+, or CD8+CD57+ T cells (not recorded which) from PBMCs. Recombination connected TRBV7-2 to TRBJ2-2; TRBD1 fits 10 bases in the junction. The nucleotides read TGTGCCAGCAGCTTCTGGACAGGGGGCACCGGGGAGCTGTTTTTT. Its amino acids are CASSFWTGGTGELFF.